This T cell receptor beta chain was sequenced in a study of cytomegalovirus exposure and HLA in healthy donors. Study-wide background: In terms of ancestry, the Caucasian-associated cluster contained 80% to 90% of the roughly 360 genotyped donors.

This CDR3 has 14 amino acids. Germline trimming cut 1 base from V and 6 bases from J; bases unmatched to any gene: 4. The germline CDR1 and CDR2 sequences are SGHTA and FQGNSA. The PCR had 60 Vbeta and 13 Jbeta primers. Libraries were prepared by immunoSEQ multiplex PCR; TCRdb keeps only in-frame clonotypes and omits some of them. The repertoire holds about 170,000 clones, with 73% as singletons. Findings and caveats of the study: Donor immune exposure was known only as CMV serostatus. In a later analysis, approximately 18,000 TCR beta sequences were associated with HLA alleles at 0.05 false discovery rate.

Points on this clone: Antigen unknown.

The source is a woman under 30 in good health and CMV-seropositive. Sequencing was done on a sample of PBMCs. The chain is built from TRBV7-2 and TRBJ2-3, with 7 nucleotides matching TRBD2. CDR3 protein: CASSLDGGRDTQYF. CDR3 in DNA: TGTGCCAGCAGCTTAGACGGGGGGAGGGATACGCAGTATTTT.